Given below is one TCR beta chain in context. These data belong to a study of blood T cell repertoires in COVID-19. Overall study context: Sites in the United States, Italy and Spain provided acute and convalescent COVID-19 samples. Nucleic acid was either cDNA or gDNA, and it came from T cells, B-cell-depleted T cells, or PBMCs.

The V gene end was trimmed by 4 bases and the J gene end by 3 bases; junction bases not matched to a gene: 7. This CDR3 has 15 residues. Germline CDR1 is SGHNT and CDR2 is YYREEE (reference sequence). Per the original methods: Reference gene primer amplification gave estimated nucleated cell counts. Assay used: immunoSEQ multiplex PCR; TCRdb lists only in-frame clones, some missing. V and J calls and clone size follow that table, whereas D and trimming were derived from the DNA. The table shows 10,000 to 14,000 clones, with approximately 88% occurring only once. The TCR sequence derives from a human donor in a cohort sampled during active COVID-19. The sample taken for sequencing was peripheral blood. The chain has TRBV5-4 and TRBJ2-7, with 10 bases fitting TRBD1. CDR3 protein: CASSATGTGDYEQYF. The CDR3 DNA reads TGTGCCAGCAGCGCGACCGGGACAGGGGACTACGAGCAGTACTTC.